This T cell receptor (beta chain) stems from a study of blood T cell repertoires in COVID-19. Turning to the study itself: Samples came from the United States, Italy and Spain, spanning acute and convalescent COVID-19.

This clone has only a few counts. Sequenced by immunoSEQ multiplex PCR; TCRdb stores in-frame clones only, minus some. The sample consists of approximately 25,000 clones, approximately 78% of them appearing once. The CDR3 sequence is 12 residues long. CDR1 SGDLS and CDR2 YYNGEE come from the germline V gene. Trimming cost V 4 bases and J 9 bases, with 11 bases left between them. Sequenced: peripheral blood. The source of this sequence is a woman between 65 and 79 years old with COVID-19, enrolled during active disease. V gene TRBV9 combines with J gene TRBJ2-4; D unclear. The CDR3 protein is CASSKASGIQYF. The CDR3 DNA reads as TGTGCCAGCAGCAAGGCATCGGGCATTCAGTACTTC.